A single sample is the source of the 10 T cell receptor beta chains below, sequenced in a study of identifying expanded T cells in peripheral blood. Sequencing used immunoSEQ multiplex PCR; TCRdb keeps in-frame clones, though not all of them. This sample has around 100,000 clones, with about 90% found just once. Sequenced input: blood. These receptor sequences come from a person aged 18 to 70 in good health.

The chain couples TRBV10-3 to TRBJ2-7; D unclear. This CDR3 is built from 13 residues. Germline V gene lookup returns CDR1 ENHRY and CDR2 SYGVKD. The V gene lost 0 bases and the J gene lost 2 bases, with 5 bases spanning the gap. CDR3 region: CAISESSAYEQYF. CDR3 coding DNA: TGTGCCATCAGTGAGTCGAGTGCCTACGAGCAGTACTTC.

The genes are TRBV13 and TRBJ2-7; no definite D call. The CDR3 runs to 12 residues. V lost 5 bases, J lost 0 bases, and 5 bases lay in between. CDR1 PRHDT and CDR2 FYEKMQ come from the germline V gene (reference sequence). The CDR3 reads CASSGYSYEQYF. CDR3 DNA sequence: TGTGCCAGCAGCGGCTACTCCTACGAGCAGTACTTC.

The rearrangement joins TRBV30 to TRBJ1-2, with 7 bases lining up with TRBD1. The CDR3 has 14 amino acids. CDR1 and CDR2 from the germline V gene are GTSNPN and SVGIG (reference sequence). After removal of 2 bases from V and 4 bases from J, the junction contained 7 bases not matched to a gene. The CDR3 bases are TGTGCCTGGAGTCCAAGGGACAGTGGCTATGGCTACACCTTC. This gives the protein CAWSPRDSGYGYTF.

The chain couples TRBV11-3 to TRBJ1-1; TRBD1 is a possible D gene (5 bases). Germline CDR1 is SGHNT and CDR2 is YENEEA. With 1 base removed from V and 0 bases from J, the gap between germline ends came to 6 bases. The CDR3 runs to 14 residues. The CDR3 DNA follows: TGTGCCAGCAGCTTAGGGGGCGTGAACACTGAAGCTTTCTTT. Translation: CASSLGGVNTEAFF.

This sequence joins TRBV19 and TRBJ2-3; D may be TRBD1 or TRBD2 (7 bases each). This CDR3 contains 12 residues. Germline assignment: CDR1 LNHDA and CDR2 SQIVND (reference sequence). The CDR3 region has the DNA TGTGCTAGGGGAGGGGGCGCAGATACGCAGTATTTT. Its protein product is CARGGGADTQYF.

CDR3 DNA sequence: TGTGCCTGGAGTGCCGCTTCTCTTCGCGAGAGGGCGCGAAACTATGGCTACACCTTC. It translates to CAWSAASLRERARNYGYTF. The chain couples TRBV30 to TRBJ1-2; unclear D gene. Trimming removed 1 base at V and 2 bases at J, with 26 bases between. CDR3 size: 19 residues. The germline V gene encodes CDR1 GTSNPN and CDR2 SVGIG (reference sequence).

The rearrangement links TRBV7-2 to TRBJ1-2; no reliable D call. CDR3 length equals 14 residues. Germline CDR1 is SGHTA and CDR2 is FQGNSA. V was trimmed by 3 bases and J by 0 bases, leaving 8 bases between them. For the CDR3, the DNA is TGTGCCAGCAGCTTTTATCTCACTAACTATGGCTACACCTTC. This translates into CASSFYLTNYGYTF.

This clone has a single count. This sample also contains other DNA sequences that code for the same CDR3. The gene calls are TRBV19 and TRBJ1-3; D gene uncertain. The CDR3 covers 14 residues. V was shortened by 3 bases and J by 0 bases, with 6 bases between the two germline ends. The V gene's germline CDR1 is LNHDA and CDR2 SQIVND (reference sequence). CDR3: CASSIGGSGNTIYF. The DNA for the CDR3 is TGTGCCAGTAGTATCGGAGGCTCTGGAAACACCATATATTTT.

This chain links TRBV5-1 with TRBJ2-7, with D possibly TRBD1 on 6 matching bases. V was pared by 2 bases and J by 3 bases, with 18 bases between. Germline CDR1 reads SGHRS; CDR2 reads YFSETQ. The CDR3 sequence is 16 residues long. The chain's CDR3 is CASSLTPGTHDYEQYF. The CDR3 DNA follows: TGCGCCAGCAGCTTAACCCCAGGGACACATGACTACGAGCAGTACTTC.

The V and J genes are TRBV11-3 and TRBJ2-7; possible D gene TRBD1, 6 bases. This CDR3 spans 13 amino acids. Germline V gene sequence: CDR1 SGHNT, CDR2 YENEEA. Trimming pared 0 bases from V and 5 bases from J, leaving 8 bases between. The CDR3 region is CASSLDHRDEQYF. CDR3 coding DNA: TGTGCCAGCAGCTTAGACCACAGGGACGAGCAGTACTTC. Full variable domain (rest looked up from reference TRBV11-3 and TRBJ2-7): EAGVVQSPRYKIIEKKQPVAFWCNPISGHNTLYWYLQNLGQGPELLIRYENEEAVDDSQLPKDRFSAERLKGVDSTLKIQPAELGDSAVYLCASSLDHRDEQYFGPGTRLTVT.